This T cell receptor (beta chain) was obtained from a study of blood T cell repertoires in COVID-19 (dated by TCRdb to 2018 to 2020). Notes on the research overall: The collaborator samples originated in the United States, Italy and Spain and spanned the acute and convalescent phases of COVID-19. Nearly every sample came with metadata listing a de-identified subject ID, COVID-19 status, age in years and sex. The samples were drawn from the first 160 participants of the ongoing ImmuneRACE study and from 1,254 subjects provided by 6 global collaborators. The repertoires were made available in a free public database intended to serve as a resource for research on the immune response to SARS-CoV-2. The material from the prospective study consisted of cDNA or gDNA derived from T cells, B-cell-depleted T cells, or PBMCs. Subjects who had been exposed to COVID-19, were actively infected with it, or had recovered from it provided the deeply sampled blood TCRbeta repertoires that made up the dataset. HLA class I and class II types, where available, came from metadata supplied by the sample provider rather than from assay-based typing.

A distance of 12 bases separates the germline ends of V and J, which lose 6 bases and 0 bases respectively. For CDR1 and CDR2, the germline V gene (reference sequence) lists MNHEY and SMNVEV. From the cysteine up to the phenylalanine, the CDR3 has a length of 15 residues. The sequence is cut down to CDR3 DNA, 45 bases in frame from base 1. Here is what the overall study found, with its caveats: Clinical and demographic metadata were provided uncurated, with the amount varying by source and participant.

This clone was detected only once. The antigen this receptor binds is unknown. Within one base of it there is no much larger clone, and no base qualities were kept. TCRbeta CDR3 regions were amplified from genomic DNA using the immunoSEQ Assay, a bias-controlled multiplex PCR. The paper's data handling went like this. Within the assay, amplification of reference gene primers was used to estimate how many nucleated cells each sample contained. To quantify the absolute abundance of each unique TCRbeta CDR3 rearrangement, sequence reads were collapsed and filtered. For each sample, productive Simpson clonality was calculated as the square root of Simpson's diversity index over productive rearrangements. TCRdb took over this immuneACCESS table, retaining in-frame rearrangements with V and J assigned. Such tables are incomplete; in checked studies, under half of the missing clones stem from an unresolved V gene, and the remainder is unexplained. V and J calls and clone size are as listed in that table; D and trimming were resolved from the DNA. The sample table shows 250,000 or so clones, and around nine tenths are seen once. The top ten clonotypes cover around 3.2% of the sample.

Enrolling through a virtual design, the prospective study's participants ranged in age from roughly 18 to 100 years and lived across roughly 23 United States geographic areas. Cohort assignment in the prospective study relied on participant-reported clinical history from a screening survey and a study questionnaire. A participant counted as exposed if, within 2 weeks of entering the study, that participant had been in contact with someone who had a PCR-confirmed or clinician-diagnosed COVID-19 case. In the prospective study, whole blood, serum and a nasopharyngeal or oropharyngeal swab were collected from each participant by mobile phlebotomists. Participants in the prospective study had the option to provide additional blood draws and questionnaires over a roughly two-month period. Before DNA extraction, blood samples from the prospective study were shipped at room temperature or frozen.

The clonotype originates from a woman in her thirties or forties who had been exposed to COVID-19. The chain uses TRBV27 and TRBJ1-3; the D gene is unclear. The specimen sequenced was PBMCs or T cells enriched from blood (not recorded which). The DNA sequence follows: TGTGCCAGCAGGGATTCGTGGGCCTCTGGAAACACCATATATTTT. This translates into CASRDSWASGNTIYF.